Listed below are T cell receptor beta chains from one sample, sequenced in a study of blood T cell repertoires in COVID-19. Profiling relied on immunoSEQ multiplex PCR, and the TCRdb table lists in-frame clones only, not all of them. The top ten hold less than 4.5% of the sample, which has around 260,000 clones, approximately 86% seen once. Specimen: peripheral blood. The receptor set was obtained from a young man with active or convalescent COVID-19. The conserved cysteine and the conserved F or W are not part of the CDR3 here. Each record gives: V gene, D gene, J gene, CDR3 protein. D genes are given only for firm matches.

TRBV19	.	TRBJ1-1	ASSIQANLNTEAF
TRBV29-1	.	TRBJ2-5	SVKLYSETQY
TRBV7-2	TRBD1	TRBJ2-7	ASSPWTGTSYEQY
TRBV10-1	.	TRBJ2-5	ASRQGMLIETQY
TRBV5-1	.	TRBJ1-4	ASSLGTNNEKLF
TRBV27	TRBD2	TRBJ2-7	ASSLSRGGALEQY
TRBV7-8	.	TRBJ1-1	ASSLASGWYTEAF
TRBV5-1	.	TRBJ2-6	ASSLAAGTGANVLT
TRBV10-3	TRBD1	TRBJ1-2	AISEAGGGYT
TRBV4-1	.	TRBJ2-1	ASSQDQDYNEQF
TRBV7-2	.	TRBJ2-2	ASSLGQDTGELF
TRBV7-2	TRBD2	TRBJ2-5	ASSLVMLAGGGTQY
TRBV27	.	TRBJ2-1	ASSSRSEQF
TRBV2	.	TRBJ2-7	AIERLTLSGEQY
TRBV28	.	TRBJ1-5	ASNAFRGAPGPQH
TRBV6-1	.	TRBJ1-2	ASSEAVGLVNGYT
TRBV24-1	TRBD1	TRBJ1-2	ATSDLMTGGGYT
TRBV12-3/TRBV12-4	.	TRBJ1-5	ASSWEGQPQH
TRBV6-5	TRBD1	TRBJ1-1	ASKKGAALGAEAF
TRBV6-1	.	TRBJ2-2	ASSDRTAYTGELF
TRBV6-5	TRBD1	TRBJ1-5	ASSPDRGQPQH
TRBV6-5	TRBD1	TRBJ2-7	ASSYLTGAYEQY
TRBV3-1/TRBV3-2	.	TRBJ2-3	ASSQNARLKTDTQY
TRBV11-2	.	TRBJ2-7	ASSDDRSYEQY
TRBV24-1	.	TRBJ1-4	ATSEDSNEKLF
TRBV10-2	.	TRBJ1-1	ASGQGFETEAF
TRBV24-1	.	TRBJ2-7	AATEAPFEQY
TRBV7-9	.	TRBJ1-3	ASSLSQGSGNTIY
TRBV3-1/TRBV3-2	.	TRBJ2-7	ASSPTGGYEQY
TRBV29-1	.	TRBJ2-7	SVQTGYLSYEQY
TRBV28	.	TRBJ2-7	ASSSLLYEQY
TRBV5-6	.	TRBJ2-5	ASSLLRETQY
TRBV20-1	.	TRBJ2-5	SASPHAGKQETQY
TRBV3-1/TRBV3-2	TRBD2	TRBJ2-1	ASSPTYQSGSYNEQF
TRBV5-1	.	TRBJ2-7	ASSLAQATYEQY